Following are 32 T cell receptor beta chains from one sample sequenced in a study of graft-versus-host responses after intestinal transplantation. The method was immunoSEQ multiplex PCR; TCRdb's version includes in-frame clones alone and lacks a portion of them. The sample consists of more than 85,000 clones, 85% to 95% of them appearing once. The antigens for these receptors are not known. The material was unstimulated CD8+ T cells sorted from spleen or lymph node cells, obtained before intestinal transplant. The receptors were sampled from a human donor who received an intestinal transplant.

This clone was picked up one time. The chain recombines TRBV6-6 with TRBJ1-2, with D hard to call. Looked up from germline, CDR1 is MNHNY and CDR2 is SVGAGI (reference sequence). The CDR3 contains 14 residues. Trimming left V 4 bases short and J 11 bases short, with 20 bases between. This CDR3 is CASSSSDSPLGYTF. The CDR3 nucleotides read TGTGCCAGCAGTTCCTCGGATTCCCCCCTTGGTTACACCTTC.

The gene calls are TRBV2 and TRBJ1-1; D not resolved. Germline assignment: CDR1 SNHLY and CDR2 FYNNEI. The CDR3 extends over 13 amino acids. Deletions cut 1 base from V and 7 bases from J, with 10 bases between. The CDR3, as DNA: TGTGCCAGCAGTGAAGGTTTGCGGGTTGAAGCTTTCTTT. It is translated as CASSEGLRVEAFF.

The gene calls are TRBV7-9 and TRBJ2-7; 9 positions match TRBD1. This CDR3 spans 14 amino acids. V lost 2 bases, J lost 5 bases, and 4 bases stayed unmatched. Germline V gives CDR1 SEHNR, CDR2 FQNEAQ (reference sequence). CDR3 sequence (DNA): TGTGCCAGCAGCTTACGGGACAGGGAGGACGAGCAGTACTTC. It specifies CASSLRDREDEQYF.

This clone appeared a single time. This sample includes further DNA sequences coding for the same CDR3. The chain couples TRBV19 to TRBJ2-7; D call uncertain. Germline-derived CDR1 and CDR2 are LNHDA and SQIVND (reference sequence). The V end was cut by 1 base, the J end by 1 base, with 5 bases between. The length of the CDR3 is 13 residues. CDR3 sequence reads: CASSIGRSYEQYF. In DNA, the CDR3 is TGTGCCAGTAGTATAGGTAGATCCTACGAGCAGTACTTC.

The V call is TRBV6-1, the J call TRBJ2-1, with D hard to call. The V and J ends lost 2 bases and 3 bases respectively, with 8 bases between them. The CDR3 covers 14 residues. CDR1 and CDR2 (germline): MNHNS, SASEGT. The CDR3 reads CASSEMGIYNEQFF. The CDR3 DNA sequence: TGTGCCAGCAGTGAAATGGGCATCTACAATGAGCAGTTCTTC.

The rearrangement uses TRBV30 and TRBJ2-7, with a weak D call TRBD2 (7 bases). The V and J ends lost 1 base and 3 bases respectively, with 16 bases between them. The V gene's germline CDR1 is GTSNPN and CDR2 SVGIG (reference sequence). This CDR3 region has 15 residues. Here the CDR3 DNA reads TGTGCCTGGAGTGCCCTGGGGGGGGCCGGCTACGAGCAGTACTTC. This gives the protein CAWSALGGAGYEQYF.

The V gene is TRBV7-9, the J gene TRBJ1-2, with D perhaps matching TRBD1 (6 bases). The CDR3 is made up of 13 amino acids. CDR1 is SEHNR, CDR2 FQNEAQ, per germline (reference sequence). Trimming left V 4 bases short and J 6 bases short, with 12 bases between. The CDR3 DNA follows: TGTGCCAGCAGCTCAGGGGCGGCCGATGGCTACACCTTC. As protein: CASSSGAADGYTF.

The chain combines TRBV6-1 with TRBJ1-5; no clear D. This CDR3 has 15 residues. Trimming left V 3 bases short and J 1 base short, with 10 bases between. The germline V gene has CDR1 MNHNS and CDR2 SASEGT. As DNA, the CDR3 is TGTGCCAGCAGTGAGGCACAGAAAAGCAATCAGCCCCAGCATTTT. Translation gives CASSEAQKSNQPQHF.

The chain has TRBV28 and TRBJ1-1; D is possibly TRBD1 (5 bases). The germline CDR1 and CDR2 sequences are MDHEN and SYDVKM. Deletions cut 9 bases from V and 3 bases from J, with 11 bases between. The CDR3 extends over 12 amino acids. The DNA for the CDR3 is TGTGCCAGTCCCAGGGTGGACACTGAAGCTTTCTTT. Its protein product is CASPRVDTEAFF.

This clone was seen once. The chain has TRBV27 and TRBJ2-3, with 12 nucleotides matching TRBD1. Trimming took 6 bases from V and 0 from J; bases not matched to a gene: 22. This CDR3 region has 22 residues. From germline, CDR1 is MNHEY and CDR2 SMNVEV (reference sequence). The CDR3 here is CASSAGTGGAFLSRVSTDTQYF. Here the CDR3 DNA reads TGTGCCAGCAGCGCCGGGACAGGGGGCGCTTTTTTGTCGAGAGTTAGCACAGATACGCAGTATTTT.

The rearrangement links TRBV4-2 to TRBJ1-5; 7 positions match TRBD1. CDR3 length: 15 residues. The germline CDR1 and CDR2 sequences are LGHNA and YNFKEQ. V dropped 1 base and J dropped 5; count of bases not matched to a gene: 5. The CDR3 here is CASSQVSRGDQPQHF. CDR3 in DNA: TGTGCCAGCAGCCAAGTTAGCAGGGGGGATCAGCCCCAGCATTTT.

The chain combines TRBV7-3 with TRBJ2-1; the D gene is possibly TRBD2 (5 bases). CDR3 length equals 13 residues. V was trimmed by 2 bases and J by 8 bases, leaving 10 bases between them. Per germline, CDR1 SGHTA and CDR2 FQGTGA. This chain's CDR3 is CASSLLASDEQFF. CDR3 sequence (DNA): TGTGCCAGCAGCTTACTAGCCTCGGATGAGCAGTTCTTC.

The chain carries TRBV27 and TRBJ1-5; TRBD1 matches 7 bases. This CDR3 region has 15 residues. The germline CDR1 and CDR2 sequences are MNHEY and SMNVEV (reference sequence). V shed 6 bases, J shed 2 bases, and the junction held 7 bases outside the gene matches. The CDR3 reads CASSWDSIGNQPQHF. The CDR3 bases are TGTGCCAGCAGCTGGGACAGTATCGGCAATCAGCCCCAGCATTTT.

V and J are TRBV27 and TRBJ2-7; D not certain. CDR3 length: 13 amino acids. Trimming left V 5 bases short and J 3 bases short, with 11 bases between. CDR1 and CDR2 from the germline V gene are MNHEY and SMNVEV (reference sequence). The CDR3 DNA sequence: TGTGCCAGCAGTGCGATGGCTCGCTACGAGCAGTACTTC. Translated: CASSAMARYEQYF.

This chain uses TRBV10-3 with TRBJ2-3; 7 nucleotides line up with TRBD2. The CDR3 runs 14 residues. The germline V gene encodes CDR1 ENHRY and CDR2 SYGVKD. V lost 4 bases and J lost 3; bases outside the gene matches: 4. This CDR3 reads CAISVGRETDTQYF. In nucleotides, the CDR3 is TGTGCCATCAGTGTAGGGCGGGAGACAGATACGCAGTATTTT.

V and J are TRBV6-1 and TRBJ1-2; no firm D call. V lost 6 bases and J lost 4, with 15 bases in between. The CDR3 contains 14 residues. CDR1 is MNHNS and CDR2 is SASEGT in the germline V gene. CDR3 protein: CASRLERYGYGYTF. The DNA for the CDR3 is TGTGCCAGCAGGCTCGAGAGGTACGGCTATGGCTACACCTTC.

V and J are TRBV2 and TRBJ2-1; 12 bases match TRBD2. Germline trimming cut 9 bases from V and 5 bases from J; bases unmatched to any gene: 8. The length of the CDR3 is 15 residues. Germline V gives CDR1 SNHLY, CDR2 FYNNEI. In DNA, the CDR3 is TGTGCCAGACCGCCTAGCGGGAGGGAGAACAATGAGCAGTTCTTC. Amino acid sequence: CARPPSGRENNEQFF.

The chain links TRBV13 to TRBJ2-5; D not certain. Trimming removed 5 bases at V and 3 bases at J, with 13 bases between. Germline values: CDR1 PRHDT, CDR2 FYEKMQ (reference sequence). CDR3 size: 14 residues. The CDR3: CASSIEDREETQYF. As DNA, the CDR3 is TGTGCCAGCAGCATAGAGGACCGAGAAGAGACCCAGTACTTC.

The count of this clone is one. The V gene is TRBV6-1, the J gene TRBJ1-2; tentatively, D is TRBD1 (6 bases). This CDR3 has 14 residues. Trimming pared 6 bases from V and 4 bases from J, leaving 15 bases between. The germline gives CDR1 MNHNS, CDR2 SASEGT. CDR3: CASRVTGDVYGYTF. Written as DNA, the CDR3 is TGTGCCAGCAGGGTGACAGGCGACGTCTATGGCTACACCTTC.

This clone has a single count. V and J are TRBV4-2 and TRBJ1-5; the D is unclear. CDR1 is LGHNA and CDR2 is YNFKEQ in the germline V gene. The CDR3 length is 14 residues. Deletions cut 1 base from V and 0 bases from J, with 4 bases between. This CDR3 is CASSQGYSNQPQHF. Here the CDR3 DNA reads TGTGCCAGCAGCCAAGGGTATAGCAATCAGCCCCAGCATTTT.

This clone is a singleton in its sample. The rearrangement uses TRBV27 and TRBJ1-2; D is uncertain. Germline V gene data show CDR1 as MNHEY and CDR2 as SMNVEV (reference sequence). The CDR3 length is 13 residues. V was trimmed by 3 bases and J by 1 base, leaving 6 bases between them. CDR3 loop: CASSFGVNYGYTF. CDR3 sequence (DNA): TGTGCCAGCAGTTTTGGGGTTAACTATGGCTACACCTTC.

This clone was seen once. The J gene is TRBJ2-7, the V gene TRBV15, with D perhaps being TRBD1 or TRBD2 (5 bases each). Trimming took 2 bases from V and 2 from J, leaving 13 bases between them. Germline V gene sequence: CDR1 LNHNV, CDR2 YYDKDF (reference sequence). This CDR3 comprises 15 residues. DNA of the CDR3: TGTGCCACCAGCAGACCTAGGGACGGAACCTACGAGCAGTACTTC. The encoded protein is CATSRPRDGTYEQYF.

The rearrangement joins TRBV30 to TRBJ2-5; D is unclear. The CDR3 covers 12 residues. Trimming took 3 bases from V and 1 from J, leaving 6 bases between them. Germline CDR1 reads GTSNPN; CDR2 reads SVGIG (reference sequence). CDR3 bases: TGTGCCTGGAGCTCACCCCAAGAGACCCAGTACTTC. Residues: CAWSSPQETQYF.

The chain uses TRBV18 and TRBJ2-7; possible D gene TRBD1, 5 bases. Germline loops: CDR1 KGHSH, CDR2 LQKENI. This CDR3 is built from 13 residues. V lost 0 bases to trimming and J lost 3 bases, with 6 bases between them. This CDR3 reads CASSPPTVYEQYF. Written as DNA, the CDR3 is TGTGCCAGCTCACCACCGACAGTCTACGAGCAGTACTTC. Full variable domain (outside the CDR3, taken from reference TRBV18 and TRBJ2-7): NAGVMQNPRHLVRRRGQEARLRCSPMKGHSHVYWYRQLPEEGLKFMVYLQKENIIDESGMPKERFSAEFPKEGPSILRIQQVVRGDSAAYFCASSPPTVYEQYFGPGTRLTVT.

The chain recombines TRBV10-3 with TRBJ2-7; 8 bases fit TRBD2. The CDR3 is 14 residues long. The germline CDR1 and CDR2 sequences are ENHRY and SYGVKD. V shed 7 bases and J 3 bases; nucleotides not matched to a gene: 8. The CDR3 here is CAIMRTSSNYEQYF. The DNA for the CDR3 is TGTGCCATCATGAGGACTAGCAGCAACTACGAGCAGTACTTC.

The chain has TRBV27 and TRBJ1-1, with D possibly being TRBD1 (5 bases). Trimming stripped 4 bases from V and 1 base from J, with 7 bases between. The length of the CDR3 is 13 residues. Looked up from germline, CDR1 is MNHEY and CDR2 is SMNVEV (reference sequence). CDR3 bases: TGTGCCAGCAGTTGGGGCTCGAACACTGAAGCTTTCTTT. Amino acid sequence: CASSWGSNTEAFF.

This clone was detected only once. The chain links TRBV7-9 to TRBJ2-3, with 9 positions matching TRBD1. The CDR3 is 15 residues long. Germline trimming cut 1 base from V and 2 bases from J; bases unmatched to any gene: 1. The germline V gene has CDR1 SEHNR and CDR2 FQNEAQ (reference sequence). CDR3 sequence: CASSLGTGVTDTQYF. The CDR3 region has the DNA TGTGCCAGCAGCTTAGGGACAGGGGTCACAGATACGCAGTATTTT.

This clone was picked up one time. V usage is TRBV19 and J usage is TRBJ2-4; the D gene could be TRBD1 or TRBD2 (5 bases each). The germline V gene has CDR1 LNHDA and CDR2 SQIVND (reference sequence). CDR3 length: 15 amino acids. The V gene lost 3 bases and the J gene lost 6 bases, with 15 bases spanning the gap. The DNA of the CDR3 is TGTGCCAGTAGTATTGGGGCTGGGGGTGCAAACATTCAGTACTTC. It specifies CASSIGAGGANIQYF.

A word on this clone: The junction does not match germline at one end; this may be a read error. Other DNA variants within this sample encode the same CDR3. This chain's CDR3 is CASSTGVDTQYF. In nucleotides, the CDR3 is TGTGCCAGCAGTACAGGGGTAGATACGCAGTATTTT. The chain is built from TRBV19 and TRBJ2-3; TRBD1 matches 7 bases. The CDR3 covers 12 residues. CDR1 and CDR2 (germline): LNHDA, SQIVND (reference sequence).

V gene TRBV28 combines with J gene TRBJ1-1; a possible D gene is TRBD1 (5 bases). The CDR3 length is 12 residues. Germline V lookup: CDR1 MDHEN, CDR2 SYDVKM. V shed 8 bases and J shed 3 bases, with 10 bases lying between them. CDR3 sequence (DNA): TGTGCCAGCGGCGGGACCTACACTGAAGCTTTCTTT. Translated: CASGGTYTEAFF.

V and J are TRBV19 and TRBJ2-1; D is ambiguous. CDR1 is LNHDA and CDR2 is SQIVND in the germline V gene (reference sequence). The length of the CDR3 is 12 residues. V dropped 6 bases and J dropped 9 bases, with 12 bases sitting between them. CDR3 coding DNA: TGTGCCAGTAGGGCTCACGTGAGTGAGCAGTTCTTC. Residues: CASRAHVSEQFF.

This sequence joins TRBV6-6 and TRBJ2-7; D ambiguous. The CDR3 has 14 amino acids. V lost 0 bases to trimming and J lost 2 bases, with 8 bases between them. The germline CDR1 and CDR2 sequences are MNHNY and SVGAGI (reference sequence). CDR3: CASSYSGSPYEQYF. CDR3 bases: TGTGCCAGCAGTTACTCAGGGTCCCCCTACGAGCAGTACTTC.